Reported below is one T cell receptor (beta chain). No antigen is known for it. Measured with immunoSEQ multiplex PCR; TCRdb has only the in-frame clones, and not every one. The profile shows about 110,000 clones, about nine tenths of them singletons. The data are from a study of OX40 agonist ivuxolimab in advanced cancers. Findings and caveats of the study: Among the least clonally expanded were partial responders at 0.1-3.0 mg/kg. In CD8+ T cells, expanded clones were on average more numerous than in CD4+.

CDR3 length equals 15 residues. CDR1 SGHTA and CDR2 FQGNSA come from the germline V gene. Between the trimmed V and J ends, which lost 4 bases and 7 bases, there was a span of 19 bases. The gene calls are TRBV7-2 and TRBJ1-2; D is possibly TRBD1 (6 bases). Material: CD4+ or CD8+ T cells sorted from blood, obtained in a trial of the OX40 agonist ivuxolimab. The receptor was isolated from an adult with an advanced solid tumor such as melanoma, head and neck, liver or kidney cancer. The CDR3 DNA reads TGTGCCAGCAGCTCCGAGGGGGTAGGGAGAGGTGGCTACACCTTC. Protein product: CASSSEGVGRGGYTF.